This T cell receptor (beta chain) was recovered during a study of graft-versus-host responses after intestinal transplantation. There are 15 residues in the CDR3. V lost 6 bases to trimming and J lost 4 bases; unmatched junction nucleotides: 12. Germline V gene data show CDR1 as MNHEY and CDR2 as SMNVEV (reference sequence). General study results and limits: Early post-transplant falls in HvG clones accompanied the peak levels of circulating GvH clones. Allograft graft-versus-host to host-versus-graft clonal ratios ran high in patients with graft-donor T cell macrochimerism.

About this clone: Its antigen is currently unknown.

The data were produced by immunoSEQ multiplex PCR, yet TCRdb's version contains in-frame clones alone and is incomplete. The repertoire has about 92,000 clones, less than 90% of them found once; the top ten carry about a sixth. The sequences come from unstimulated CD8+ T cells sorted from spleen or lymph node cells, collected before intestinal transplant. This chain connects TRBV27 to TRBJ2-7, with 7 bases fitting TRBD2. The clonotype was recovered from a human donor who received an intestinal transplant. The CDR3 nucleotides read TGTGCCAGCAGAACCTTGGGCGGGAGCTTTTACGAGCAGTACTTC. Amino acids: CASRTLGGSFYEQYF.